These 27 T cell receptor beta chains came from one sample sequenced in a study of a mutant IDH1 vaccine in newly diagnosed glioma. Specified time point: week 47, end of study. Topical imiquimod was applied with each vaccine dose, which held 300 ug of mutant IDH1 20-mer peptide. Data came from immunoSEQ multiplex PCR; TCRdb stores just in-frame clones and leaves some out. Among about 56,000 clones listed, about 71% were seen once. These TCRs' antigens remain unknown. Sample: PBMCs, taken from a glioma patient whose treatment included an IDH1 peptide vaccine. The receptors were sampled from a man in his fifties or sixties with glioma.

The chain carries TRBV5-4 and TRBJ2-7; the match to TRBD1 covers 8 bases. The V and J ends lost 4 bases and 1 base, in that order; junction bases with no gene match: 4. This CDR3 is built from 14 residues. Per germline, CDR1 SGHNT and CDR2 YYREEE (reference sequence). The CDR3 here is CASSPGQGSYEQYF. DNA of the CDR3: TGTGCCAGCAGCCCCGGACAGGGATCCTACGAGCAGTACTTC.

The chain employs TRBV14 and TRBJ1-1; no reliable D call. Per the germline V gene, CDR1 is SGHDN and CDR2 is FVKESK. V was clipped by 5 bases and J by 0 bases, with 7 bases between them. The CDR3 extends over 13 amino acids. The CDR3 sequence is CASSGHMNTEAFF. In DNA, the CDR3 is TGTGCCAGCAGCGGGCATATGAACACTGAAGCTTTCTTT.

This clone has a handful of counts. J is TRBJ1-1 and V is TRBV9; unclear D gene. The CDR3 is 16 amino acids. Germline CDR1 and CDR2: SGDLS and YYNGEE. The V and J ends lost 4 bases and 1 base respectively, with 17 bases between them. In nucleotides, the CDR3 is TGTGCCAGCAGCCCCGTTGGGCTCGGGAGGAACACTGAAGCTTTCTTT. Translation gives CASSPVGLGRNTEAFF.

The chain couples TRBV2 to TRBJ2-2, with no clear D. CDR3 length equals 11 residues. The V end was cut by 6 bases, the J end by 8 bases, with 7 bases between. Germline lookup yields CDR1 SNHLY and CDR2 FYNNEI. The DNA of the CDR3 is TGTGCCAGCAGCCCCCGTGGGGAGCTGTTTTTT. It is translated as CASSPRGELFF.

CDR3 nucleotide sequence: TGTGCCTGGAATTCACGACAGGTGCTTTACACCGGGGAGCTGTTTTTT. This gives the protein CAWNSRQVLYTGELFF. The genes are TRBV30 and TRBJ2-2; TRBD1 might be the D (6 bases). This CDR3 spans 16 amino acids. The V end lost 4 bases, the J end lost 3 bases, and 18 bases lay between the germline ends. Germline CDR1 is GTSNPN and CDR2 is SVGIG (reference sequence).

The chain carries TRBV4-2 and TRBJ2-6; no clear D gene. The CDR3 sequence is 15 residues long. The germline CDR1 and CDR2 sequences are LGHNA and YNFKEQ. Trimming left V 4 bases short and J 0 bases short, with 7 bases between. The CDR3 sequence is CASSLELSGANVLTF. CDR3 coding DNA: TGTGCCAGCAGCCTGGAGCTCTCTGGGGCCAACGTCCTGACTTTC.

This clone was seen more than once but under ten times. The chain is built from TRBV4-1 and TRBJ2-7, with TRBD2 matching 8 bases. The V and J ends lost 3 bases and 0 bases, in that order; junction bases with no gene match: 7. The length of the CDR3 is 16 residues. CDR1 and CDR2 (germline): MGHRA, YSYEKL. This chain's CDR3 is CASSHLGSGGSYEQYF. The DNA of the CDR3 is TGCGCCAGCAGCCACCTAGGCAGCGGGGGCTCCTACGAGCAGTACTTC.

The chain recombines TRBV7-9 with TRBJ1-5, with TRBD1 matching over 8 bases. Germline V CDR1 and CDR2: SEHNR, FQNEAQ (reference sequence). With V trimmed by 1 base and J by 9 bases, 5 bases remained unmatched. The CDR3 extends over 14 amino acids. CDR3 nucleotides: TGTGCCAGCAGCTTAGGGACAGGGCTTGGGCCCCAGCATTTT. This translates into CASSLGTGLGPQHF.

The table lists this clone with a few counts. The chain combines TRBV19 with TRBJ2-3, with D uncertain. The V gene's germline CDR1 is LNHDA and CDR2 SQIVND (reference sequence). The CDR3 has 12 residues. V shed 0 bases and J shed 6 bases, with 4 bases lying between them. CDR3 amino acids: CASSIEADTQYF. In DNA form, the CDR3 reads TGTGCCAGTAGTATAGAGGCTGATACGCAGTATTTT.

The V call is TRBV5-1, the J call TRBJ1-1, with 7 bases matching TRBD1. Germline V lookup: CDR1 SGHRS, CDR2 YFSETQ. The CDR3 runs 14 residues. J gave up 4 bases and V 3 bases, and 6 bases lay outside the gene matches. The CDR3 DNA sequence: TGCGCCAGCAGCTCGGCAGGGGGGTCCACTGAAGCTTTCTTT. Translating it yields CASSSAGGSTEAFF.

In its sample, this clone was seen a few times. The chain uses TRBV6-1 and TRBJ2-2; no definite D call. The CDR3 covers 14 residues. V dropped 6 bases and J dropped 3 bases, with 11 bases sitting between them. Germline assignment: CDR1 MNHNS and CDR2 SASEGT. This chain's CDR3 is CASSPGQHTGELFF. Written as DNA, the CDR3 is TGTGCCAGCAGCCCGGGCCAGCACACCGGGGAGCTGTTTTTT.

The CDR3 bases are TGTGCCAGCAGCCAACAGGGGTACCTTGGCAATCAGCCCCAGCATTTT. Protein: CASSQQGYLGNQPQHF. The chain uses TRBV27 and TRBJ1-5; 7 bases line up with TRBD1. In germline, CDR1 is MNHEY, CDR2 SMNVEV (reference sequence). The CDR3 has 16 amino acids. The V and J ends lost 6 bases and 2 bases, in that order; junction bases with no gene match: 10.

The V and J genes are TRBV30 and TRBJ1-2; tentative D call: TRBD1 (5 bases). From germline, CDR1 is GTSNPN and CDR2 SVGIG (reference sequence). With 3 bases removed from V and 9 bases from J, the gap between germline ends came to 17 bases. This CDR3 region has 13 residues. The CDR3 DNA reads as TGTGCCTGGAGCGCTCCAGGGTCAGTAAGCTACACCTTC. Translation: CAWSAPGSVSYTF.

This CDR3 reads CASRGQVSYNEQFF. The CDR3 DNA reads as TGTGCCAGCAGGGGACAGGTATCCTACAATGAGCAGTTCTTC. The chain employs TRBV2 and TRBJ2-1; 8 nucleotides agree with TRBD1. V dropped 6 bases and J dropped 1; count of bases not matched to a gene: 2. The germline CDR1 and CDR2 sequences are SNHLY and FYNNEI. CDR3 size: 14 residues.

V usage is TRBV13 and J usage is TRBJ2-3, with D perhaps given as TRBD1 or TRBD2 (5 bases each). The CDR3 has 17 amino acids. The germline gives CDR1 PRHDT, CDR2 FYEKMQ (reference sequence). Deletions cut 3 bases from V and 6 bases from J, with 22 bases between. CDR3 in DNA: TGTGCCAGCAGCTTCGAATCTTTTGGGGGTTTAAGTGATACGCAGTATTTT. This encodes CASSFESFGGLSDTQYF.

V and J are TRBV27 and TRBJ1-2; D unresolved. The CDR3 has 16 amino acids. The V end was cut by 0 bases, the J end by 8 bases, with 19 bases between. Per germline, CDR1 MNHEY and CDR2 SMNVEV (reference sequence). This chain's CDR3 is CASSLSPFDGAKGYTF. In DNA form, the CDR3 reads TGTGCCAGCAGTTTATCCCCCTTCGACGGAGCTAAGGGCTACACCTTC.

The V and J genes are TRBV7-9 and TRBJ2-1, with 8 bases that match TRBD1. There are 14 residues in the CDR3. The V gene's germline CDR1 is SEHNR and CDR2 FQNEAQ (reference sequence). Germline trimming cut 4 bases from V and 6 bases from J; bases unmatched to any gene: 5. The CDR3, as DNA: TGTGCCAGCAGCTCCCTGGACAGGGTCAATGAGCAGTTCTTC. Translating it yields CASSSLDRVNEQFF.

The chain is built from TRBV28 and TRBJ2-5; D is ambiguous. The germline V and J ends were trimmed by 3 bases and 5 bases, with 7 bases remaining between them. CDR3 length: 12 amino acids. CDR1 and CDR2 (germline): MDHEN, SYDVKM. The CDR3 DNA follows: TGTGCCAGCAGTTTCCTGAGGGAGACCCAGTACTTC. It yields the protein CASSFLRETQYF.

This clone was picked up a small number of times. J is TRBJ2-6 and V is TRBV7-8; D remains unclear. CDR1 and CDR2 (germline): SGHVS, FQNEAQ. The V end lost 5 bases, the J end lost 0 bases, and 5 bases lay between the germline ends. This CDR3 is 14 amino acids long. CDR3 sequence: CASSPSSGANVLTF. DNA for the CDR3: TGTGCCAGCAGCCCCAGCTCTGGGGCCAACGTCCTGACTTTC.

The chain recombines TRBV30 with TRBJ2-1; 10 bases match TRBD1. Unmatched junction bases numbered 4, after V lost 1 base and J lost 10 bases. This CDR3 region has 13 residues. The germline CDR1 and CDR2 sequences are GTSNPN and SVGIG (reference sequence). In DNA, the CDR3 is TGTGCCTGGAGTGCCGGGACAGGGGACGAGCAGTTCTTC. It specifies CAWSAGTGDEQFF.

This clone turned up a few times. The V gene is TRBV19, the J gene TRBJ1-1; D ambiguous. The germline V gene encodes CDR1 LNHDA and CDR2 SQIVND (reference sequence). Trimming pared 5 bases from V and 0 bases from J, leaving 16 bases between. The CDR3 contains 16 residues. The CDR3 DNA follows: TGTGCCAGTAGTGCCCGGGGTCGATTCTTGAACACTGAAGCTTTCTTT. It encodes CASSARGRFLNTEAFF. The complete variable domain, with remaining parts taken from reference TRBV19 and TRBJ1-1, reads DGGITQSPKYLFRKEGQNVTLSCEQNLNHDAMYWYRQDPGQGLRLIYYSQIVNDFQKGDIAEGYSVSREKKESFPLTVTSAQKNPTAFYLCASSARGRFLNTEAFFGQGTRLTVV.

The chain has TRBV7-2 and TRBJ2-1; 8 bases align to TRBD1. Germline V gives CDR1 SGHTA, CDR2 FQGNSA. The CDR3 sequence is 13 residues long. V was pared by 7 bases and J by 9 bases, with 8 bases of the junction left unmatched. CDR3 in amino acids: CASIADRAGEQFF. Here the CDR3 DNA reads TGTGCCAGCATTGCGGACAGGGCGGGTGAGCAGTTCTTC.

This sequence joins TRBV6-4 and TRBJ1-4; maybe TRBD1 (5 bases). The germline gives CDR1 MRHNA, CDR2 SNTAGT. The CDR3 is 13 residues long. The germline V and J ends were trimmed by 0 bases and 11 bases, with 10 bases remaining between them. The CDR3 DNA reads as TGTGCCAGCAGTGACTCATCCGGGGGGAAACTGTTTTTT. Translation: CASSDSSGGKLFF.

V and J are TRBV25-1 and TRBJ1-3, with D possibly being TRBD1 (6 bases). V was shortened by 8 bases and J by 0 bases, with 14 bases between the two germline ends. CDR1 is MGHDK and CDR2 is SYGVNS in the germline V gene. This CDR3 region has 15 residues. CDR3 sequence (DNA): TGTGCCAGCGGACAGACTTCAATCTCTGGAAACACCATATATTTT. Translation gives CASGQTSISGNTIYF.

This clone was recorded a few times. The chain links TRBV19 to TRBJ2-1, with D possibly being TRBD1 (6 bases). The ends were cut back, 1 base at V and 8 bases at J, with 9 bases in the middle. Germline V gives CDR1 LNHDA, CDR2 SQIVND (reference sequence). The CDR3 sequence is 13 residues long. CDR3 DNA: TGTGCCAGTAGTATAGCAGGGGCTGATGAGCAGTTCTTC. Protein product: CASSIAGADEQFF.

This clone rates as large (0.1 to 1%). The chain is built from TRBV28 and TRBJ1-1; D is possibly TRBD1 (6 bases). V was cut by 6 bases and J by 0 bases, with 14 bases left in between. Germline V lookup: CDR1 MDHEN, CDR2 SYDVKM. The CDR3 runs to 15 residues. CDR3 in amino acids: CASSLRQVMNTEAFF. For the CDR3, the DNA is TGTGCCAGCAGCCTCCGACAGGTTATGAACACTGAAGCTTTCTTT.

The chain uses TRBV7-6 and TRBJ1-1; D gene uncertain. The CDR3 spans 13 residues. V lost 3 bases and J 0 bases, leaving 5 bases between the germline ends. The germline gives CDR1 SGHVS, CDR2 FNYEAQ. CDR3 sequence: CASSLGMNTEAFF. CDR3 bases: TGTGCCAGCAGCTTGGGAATGAACACTGAAGCTTTCTTT. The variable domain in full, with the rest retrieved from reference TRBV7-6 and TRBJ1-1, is GAGVSQSPRYKVTKRGQDVALRCDPISGHVSLYWYRQALGQGPEFLTYFNYEAQQDKSGLPNDRFSAERPEGSISTLTIQRTEQRDSAMYRCASSLGMNTEAFFGQGTRLTVV.